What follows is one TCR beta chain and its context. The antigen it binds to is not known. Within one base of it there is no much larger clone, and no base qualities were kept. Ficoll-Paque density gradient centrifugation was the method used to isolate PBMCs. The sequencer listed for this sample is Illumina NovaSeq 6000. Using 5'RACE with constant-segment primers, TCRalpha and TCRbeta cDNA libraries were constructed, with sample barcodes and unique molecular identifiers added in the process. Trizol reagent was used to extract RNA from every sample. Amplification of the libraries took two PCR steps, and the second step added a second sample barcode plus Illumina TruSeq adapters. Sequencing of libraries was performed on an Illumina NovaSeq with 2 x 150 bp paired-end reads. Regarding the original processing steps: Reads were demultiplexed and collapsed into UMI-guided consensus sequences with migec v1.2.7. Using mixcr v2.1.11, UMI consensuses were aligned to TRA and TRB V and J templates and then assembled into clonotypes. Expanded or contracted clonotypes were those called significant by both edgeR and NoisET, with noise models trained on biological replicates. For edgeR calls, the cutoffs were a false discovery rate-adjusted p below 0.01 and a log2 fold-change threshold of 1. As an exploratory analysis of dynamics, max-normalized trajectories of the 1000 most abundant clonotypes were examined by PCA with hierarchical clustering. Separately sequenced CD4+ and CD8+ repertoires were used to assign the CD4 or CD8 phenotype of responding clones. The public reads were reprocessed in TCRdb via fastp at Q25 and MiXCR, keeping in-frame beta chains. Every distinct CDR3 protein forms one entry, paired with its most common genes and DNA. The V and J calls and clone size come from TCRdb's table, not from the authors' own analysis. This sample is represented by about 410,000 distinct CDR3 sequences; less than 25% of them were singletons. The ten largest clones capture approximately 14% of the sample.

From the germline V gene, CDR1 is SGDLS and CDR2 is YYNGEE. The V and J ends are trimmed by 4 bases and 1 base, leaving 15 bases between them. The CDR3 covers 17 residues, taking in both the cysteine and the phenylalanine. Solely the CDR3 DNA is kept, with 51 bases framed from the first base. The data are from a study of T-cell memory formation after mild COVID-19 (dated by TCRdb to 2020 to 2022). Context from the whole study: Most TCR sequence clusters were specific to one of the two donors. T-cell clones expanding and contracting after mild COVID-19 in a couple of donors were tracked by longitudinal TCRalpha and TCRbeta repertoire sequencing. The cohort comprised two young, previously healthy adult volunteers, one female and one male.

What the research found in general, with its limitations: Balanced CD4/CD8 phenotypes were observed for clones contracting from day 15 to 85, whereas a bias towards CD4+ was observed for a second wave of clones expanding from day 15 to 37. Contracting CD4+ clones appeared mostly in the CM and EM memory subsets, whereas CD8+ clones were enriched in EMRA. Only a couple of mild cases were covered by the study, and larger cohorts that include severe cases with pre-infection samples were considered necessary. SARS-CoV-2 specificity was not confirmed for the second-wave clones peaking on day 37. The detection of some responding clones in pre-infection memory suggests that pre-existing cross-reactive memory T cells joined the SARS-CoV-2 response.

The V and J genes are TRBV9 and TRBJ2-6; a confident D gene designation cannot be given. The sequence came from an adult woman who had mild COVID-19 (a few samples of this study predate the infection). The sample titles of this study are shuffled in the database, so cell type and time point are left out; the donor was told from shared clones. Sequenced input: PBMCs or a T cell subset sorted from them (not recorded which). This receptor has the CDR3 CASSPHRHPSGANVLTF. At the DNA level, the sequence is TGTGCCAGCAGCCCTCACCGACATCCATCTGGGGCCAACGTCCTGACTTTC.